The clone carrying this T cell receptor (beta chain) is classed as medium-sized. Responder cells labeled with CFSE (roughly 200,000) were co-plated with irradiated stimulator cells labeled with violet dye (roughly 200,000). Following the reaction, CD3+CD4+ and CD3+CD8+ responders that were proliferating and CFSE-low underwent sorting. Per germline, CDR1 MDHEN and CDR2 SYDVKM. The CDR3 is made up of 15 amino acids. Trimming pared 1 base from V and 7 bases from J, leaving 14 bases between. This specimen belongs to a study of graft-versus-host responses after intestinal transplantation. Findings and caveats of the study: There were GvH clones found in recipient marrow, and some of them appeared first in ileum or blood. Early post-transplant HvG declines tracked with peak circulating GvH clone levels.

The repertoire was sequenced with immunoSEQ multiplex PCR; TCRdb's copy has only in-frame clones and lacks some. The sample has 8,000 or so clones; approximately 31% are singletons. This material consisted of alloreactive CD8+ T cells from a mixed lymphocyte reaction culture, taken before intestinal transplant. The subset here: CFSE-low proliferating T cells sorted from approximately 6-day pre-transplant mixed lymphocyte reaction (GvH or HvG direction). This clonotype was sampled from a human patient who received an intestinal transplant. V gene TRBV28 combines with J gene TRBJ1-5, with D maybe TRBD1 (5 bases). CDR3 protein: CASSLSRARGQPQHF. The CDR3 coding sequence is TGTGCCAGCAGTTTATCGCGGGCCCGGGGGCAGCCCCAGCATTTT.